This is a list of T cell receptor beta chains from one sample in a study of blood T cells in healthy people across ages. TCRdb fed the 5' RACE reads into MiXCR, producing one record per CDR3 protein. The data show some 1,800,000 distinct CDR3 sequences, about two fifths seen once. Sequences were obtained from blood. Every receptor here comes from a human donor in good health. CDR3s include the opening cysteine and the closing phenylalanine or tryptophan. The D gene is left open where the match is weak. Clone sizes are given selectively: once, few, many, or a class where the clone is expanded.

d_gene | len | abundance | j_gene | v_gene | CDR3aa | CDR3nt
NA | 15 | once | TRBJ1-1 | TRBV25-1 | CASSEYGMVNTEAFF | TGTGCCAGCAGTGAATATGGGATGGTGAACACTGAAGCTTTCTTT
TRBD1 | 17 | NA | TRBJ1-4 | TRBV4-3 | CASSQAPTGGFNEKLFF | TGCGCCAGCAGCCAAGCCCCCACAGGGGGCTTCAATGAAAAACTGTTTTTT
NA | 15 | NA | TRBJ2-5 | TRBV6-5 | CASSYSPGLEETQYF | TGTGCCAGCAGTTACTCTCCAGGGTTGGAAGAGACCCAGTACTTC
NA | 12 | NA | TRBJ1-4 | TRBV6-6 | CASSYESEKLFF | TGTGCCAGCAGTTACGAAAGCGAAAAACTGTTTTTT
NA | 13 | NA | TRBJ1-6 | TRBV20-1 | CSARGGKGSPLHF | TGCAGTGCTAGAGGGGGGAAGGGATCACCCCTCCACTTT
TRBD1 | 17 | NA | TRBJ2-3 | TRBV6-2/TRBV6-3 | CASSFFLGQVSTDTQYF | TGTGCCAGCAGTTTTTTCCTGGGACAGGTCAGCACAGATACGCAGTATTTT
NA | 13 | NA | TRBJ2-2 | TRBV29-1 | CSLEDFGDGELFF | TGCAGCCTCGAAGATTTTGGAGACGGGGAGCTGTTTTTT
NA | 15 | few | TRBJ1-6 | TRBV9 | CASSPSISKNSPLHF | TGTGCCAGCAGCCCATCCATCAGCAAAAATTCACCCCTCCACTTT
NA | 14 | few | TRBJ1-1 | TRBV7-3 | CASSLQASGTEAFF | TGTGCCAGCAGCTTACAGGCATCAGGGACTGAAGCTTTCTTT
NA | 14 | NA | TRBJ2-1 | TRBV12-3/TRBV12-4 | CAGSFSEANNEQFF | TGTGCCGGCAGTTTCTCAGAGGCAAACAATGAGCAGTTCTTC
NA | 15 | NA | TRBJ1-4 | TRBV4-2 | CASSQVHTLREKLFF | TGTGCCAGCAGCCAAGTGCATACCTTACGTGAAAAACTGTTTTTT
NA | 16 | few | TRBJ2-1 | TRBV6-4 | CASSGEGGSSYNEQFF | TGTGCCAGCAGCGGAGAAGGAGGAAGCTCCTACAATGAGCAGTTCTTC
TRBD2 | 14 | NA | TRBJ2-1 | TRBV6-2/TRBV6-3 | CASGGQRGWGEQFF | TGTGCCAGCGGCGGGCAGCGGGGGTGGGGTGAGCAGTTCTTC
NA | 15 | NA | TRBJ2-1 | TRBV15 | CATKRPGDSYNEQFF | TGTGCCACCAAGCGCCCGGGGGACTCCTACAATGAGCAGTTCTTC
TRBD1 | 16 | NA | TRBJ2-7 | TRBV6-5 | CASSTLRTGPQTEQYF | TGTGCCAGCAGTACCCTGCGGACAGGGCCCCAAACGGAGCAGTACTTC
NA | 14 | NA | TRBJ1-1 | TRBV15 | CATRFDGGGAEAFF | TGTGCCACCAGATTCGATGGGGGAGGAGCTGAAGCTTTCTTT
TRBD2 | 16 | NA | TRBJ2-3 | TRBV5-6 | CASSLGLAGDADTQYF | TGTGCCAGCAGCTTGGGGTTAGCGGGGGACGCAGATACGCAGTATTTT
NA | 15 | few | TRBJ2-5 | TRBV4-3 | CASSQVIGVKETQYF | TGCGCCAGCAGCCAAGTAATAGGGGTGAAAGAGACCCAGTACTTC
NA | 16 | few | TRBJ1-1 | TRBV5-1 | CASSLAGWRENTEAFF | TGCGCCAGCAGCTTGGCCGGGTGGAGGGAGAACACTGAAGCTTTCTTT
NA | 16 | NA | TRBJ1-1 | TRBV12-3/TRBV12-4 | CASSPSSRGFSTEAFF | TGTGCCAGCAGCCCTTCCTCCAGGGGCTTTAGTACTGAAGCTTTCTTT
NA | 15 | NA | TRBJ1-2 | TRBV12-3/TRBV12-4 | CASSAGRLNTLGYTF | TGTGCCAGCAGTGCTGGGCGACTCAACACCCTGGGCTACACCTTC
NA | 12 | NA | TRBJ2-3 | TRBV5-1 | CASAGLTDTQYF | TGCGCCAGCGCGGGACTCACAGATACGCAGTATTTT
TRBD1 | 14 | NA | TRBJ1-4 | TRBV27 | CASSGTVANEKLFF | TGTGCCAGCAGCGGGACAGTGGCTAATGAAAAACTGTTTTTT
NA | 16 | few | TRBJ2-3 | TRBV4-3 | CASSQLGNRGTDTQYF | TGCGCCAGCAGCCAATTGGGGAACAGGGGCACAGATACGCAGTATTTT
TRBD2 | 18 | few | TRBJ2-1 | TRBV18 | CASSPPRGAGNIDGEQFF | TGTGCCAGCTCACCACCTAGGGGAGCGGGGAACATAGACGGTGAGCAGTTCTTC
TRBD1 | 15 | few | TRBJ1-2 | TRBV6-6 | CASLLTGGAGYGYTF | TGTGCCAGCCTCCTAACAGGGGGAGCGGGATATGGCTACACCTTC
TRBD1 | 13 | NA | TRBJ1-1 | TRBV6-2/TRBV6-3 | CASTYRGPTEAFF | TGTGCCAGCACCTACAGGGGGCCGACTGAAGCTTTCTTT
NA | 13 | few | TRBJ1-2 | TRBV7-2 | CASSLWVEQDYTF | TGTGCCAGCAGCTTATGGGTAGAACAAGACTACACCTTC
TRBD1 | 14 | NA | TRBJ2-1 | TRBV7-2 | CASSFPGQFNEQFF | TGTGCCAGCAGCTTCCCGGGACAGTTCAATGAGCAGTTCTTC
TRBD1 | 15 | few | TRBJ1-2 | TRBV20-1 | CSARDWIGGSPGYTF | TGCAGTGCTAGAGATTGGATAGGGGGCTCCCCTGGCTACACCTTC
NA | 13 | NA | TRBJ1-1 | TRBV7-3 | CASIPGGNTEAFF | TGTGCCAGCATTCCGGGGGGAAACACTGAAGCTTTCTTT
NA | 15 | few | TRBJ1-2 | TRBV7-2 | CASSSSRTEINGYTF | TGTGCCAGCAGCTCGTCGCGGACAGAGATAAATGGCTACACCTTC
NA | 14 | NA | TRBJ2-1 | TRBV20-1 | CSARLTFLNNEQFF | TGCAGTGCTAGGCTTACATTTTTAAACAATGAGCAGTTCTTC
NA | 14 | NA | TRBJ2-7 | TRBV10-3 | CAISELADLNEQYF | TGTGCCATCAGTGAGTTGGCGGATCTGAACGAGCAGTACTTC
NA | 12 | few | TRBJ1-1 | TRBV5-1 | CASRGIRTEAFF | TGCGCCAGCCGGGGGATAAGGACTGAAGCTTTCTTT
NA | 13 | NA | TRBJ1-1 | TRBV29-1 | CSGEGQTYTEAFF | TGCAGCGGGGAAGGACAGACCTACACTGAAGCTTTCTTT
NA | 13 | few | TRBJ2-1 | TRBV10-3 | CAISDTTGSEQFF | TGTGCCATCAGTGATACTACAGGGAGTGAGCAGTTCTTC
NA | 15 | NA | TRBJ2-5 | TRBV5-4 | CAGSLDSGGQETQYF | TGTGCCGGCAGCTTGGATTCCGGGGGCCAAGAGACCCAGTACTTC